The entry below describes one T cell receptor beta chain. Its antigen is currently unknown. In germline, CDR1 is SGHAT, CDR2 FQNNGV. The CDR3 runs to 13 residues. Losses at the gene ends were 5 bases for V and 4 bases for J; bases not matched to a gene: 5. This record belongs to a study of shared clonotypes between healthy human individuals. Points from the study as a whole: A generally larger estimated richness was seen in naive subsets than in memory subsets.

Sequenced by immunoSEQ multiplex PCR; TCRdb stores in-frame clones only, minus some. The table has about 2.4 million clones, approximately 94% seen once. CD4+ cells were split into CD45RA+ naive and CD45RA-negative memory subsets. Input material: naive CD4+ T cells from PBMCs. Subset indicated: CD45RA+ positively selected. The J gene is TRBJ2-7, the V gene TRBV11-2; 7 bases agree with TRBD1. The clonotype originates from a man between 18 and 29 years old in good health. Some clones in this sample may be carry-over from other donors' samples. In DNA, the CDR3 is TGTGCCAGCAGCATGACAGGGACATACGAGCAGTACTTC. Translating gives CASSMTGTYEQYF.